The 4 T cell receptor beta chains below come from one sample, sequenced in a study of regulatory T cells in long-lasting Graves disease. Indicated time point: persistent/refractory GD, antithyroid drugs over 5 years with positive TRAb. Scientists built the TCR library using RNA that was extracted from PBMCs. Combining iRepertoire HTBI primers with Arm-PCR of CDR3 regions, the authors built TCR beta libraries. Each CDR3 protein is one row after TCRdb ran MiXCR on the multiplex PCR reads. Of under 450,000 distinct CDR3 sequences listed, less than 25% are singletons. Sequences were derived from peripheral blood mononuclear cells (PBMCs), sampled when the disease was refractory, from a patient treated with antithyroid drugs. The origin of the receptors is a female donor with Graves disease.

This clonotype was observed at least ten times. The chain combines TRBV5-1 with TRBJ1-6, with D possibly being TRBD1 (5 bases). This CDR3 has 14 amino acids. Trimming removed 4 bases at V and 7 bases at J, with 12 bases between. Germline values: CDR1 SGHRS, CDR2 YFSETQ. In nucleotides, the CDR3 is TGCGCCAGCAGCGTCGAGTGGGGCAATTCACCCCTCCACTTT. This translates into CASSVEWGNSPLHF. The variable domain in full, with the rest retrieved from reference TRBV5-1 and TRBJ1-6, is KAGVTQTPRYLIKTRGQQVTLSCSPISGHRSVSWYQQTPGQGLQFLFEYFSETQRNKGNFPGRFSGRQFSNSRSEMNVSTLELGDSALYLCASSVEWGNSPLHFGNGTRLTVT.

This clonotype was picked up many times. The chain carries TRBV7-2 and TRBJ2-2; 8 positions match TRBD2. Per germline, CDR1 SGHTA and CDR2 FQGNSA. V lost 3 bases, J lost 4 bases, and 7 bases stayed unmatched. The CDR3 runs to 16 residues. The CDR3 DNA follows: TGTGCCAGCAGCTTGAGTGGCGGGAGGCTCACCGGGGAGCTGTTTTTT. Translated, it gives CASSLSGGRLTGELFF.

This clonotype was seen once. The rearrangement joins TRBV5-1 to TRBJ2-5; possibly TRBD1 or TRBD2 for D (6 bases each). CDR3 length equals 14 residues. V was trimmed by 5 bases and J by 7 bases, leaving 18 bases between them. Germline assignment: CDR1 SGHRS and CDR2 YFSETQ. CDR3 bases: TGCGCCAGCAGTTTAACAACCGGGGGCGGGACCCAGTACTTC. Amino acids: CASSLTTGGGTQYF.

There are a few counts of this clonotype. The J gene is TRBJ1-2, the V gene TRBV24-1; D ambiguous. The CDR3 is 14 residues long. Trimming cost V 1 base and J 1 base, with 6 bases left between them. Germline V gene sequence: CDR1 KGHDR, CDR2 SFDVKD. This CDR3 reads CATSDFGYNYGYTF. The CDR3 nucleotides read TGTGCCACCAGTGATTTCGGCTATAACTATGGCTACACCTTC.